What follows describes a single T cell receptor (gamma chain). Its antigen remains unidentified. A far larger clone differs by one base, so this is likely a read error. In the same sample, other DNA sequences code for this CDR3. After removal of 8 bases from V and 9 bases from J, the junction contained 8 bases not matched to a gene. The CDR3 totals 11 residues. The data were taken from a study of gamma delta lymphoproliferative disorders and STAT genes. On the study more broadly: Each gamma-chain library started from at least 50 ng of genomic DNA, using the LymphoTrack Dx TCRG Assay. General study points: Control T cells likely spanned varied maturation stages, whereas leukemic cells were skewed toward terminal effectors.

PBMCs from patients and controls supplied the genomic DNA for sequencing. TCRdb re-identified clones in the multiplex PCR reads via CATT. Of around 1,200 gamma-chain clones listed, approximately 21% were seen once; the top ten hold 39%. The sequence was collected from a human donor in good health. What was sequenced was blood. The chain has TRGV10 and TRGJ1 or TRGJ2. The J gene, not given by TCRdb, was assigned here from a germline match of the nucleotide sequence. TRGV10 is noted as an ORF with a role that remains uncertain. The CDR3 nucleotides read TGTGCTGCGTGGGATTCACGTAAGAAACTCTTT. Translated: CAAWDSRKKLF.